This paragraph reports one TCR beta chain. The sample is drawn from a study of blood T cell repertoires in COVID-19. CDR3 size: 13 residues. Germline CDR1 and CDR2: MNHEY and SMNVEV (reference sequence). V dropped 4 bases and J dropped 5 bases, with 12 bases sitting between them. Authors' processing steps: Reference gene primer amplification gave estimated nucleated cell counts. Clones were sequenced by immunoSEQ multiplex PCR, and TCRdb holds only the in-frame ones, with some missing. That table supplies the V and J calls and clone size; D and trimming were determined from the DNA. The repertoire holds approximately 200,000 clones, with 85% as singletons. Enrollees, about 18 to 89 years old, lived in some 24 US areas. Donors in Cohort 3 counted as recovered after two negative PCRs, clearance, or symptom resolution.

The chain has TRBV27 and TRBJ2-7, with TRBD2 as a possible D gene (6 bases). The receptor comes from a man aged 35 to 55 who had recovered from COVID-19. Material: PBMCs or T cells enriched from blood (not recorded which). CDR3: CASSSRTNNEQYF. The CDR3 DNA reads as TGTGCCAGCAGTTCCCGGACTAATAACGAGCAGTACTTC.